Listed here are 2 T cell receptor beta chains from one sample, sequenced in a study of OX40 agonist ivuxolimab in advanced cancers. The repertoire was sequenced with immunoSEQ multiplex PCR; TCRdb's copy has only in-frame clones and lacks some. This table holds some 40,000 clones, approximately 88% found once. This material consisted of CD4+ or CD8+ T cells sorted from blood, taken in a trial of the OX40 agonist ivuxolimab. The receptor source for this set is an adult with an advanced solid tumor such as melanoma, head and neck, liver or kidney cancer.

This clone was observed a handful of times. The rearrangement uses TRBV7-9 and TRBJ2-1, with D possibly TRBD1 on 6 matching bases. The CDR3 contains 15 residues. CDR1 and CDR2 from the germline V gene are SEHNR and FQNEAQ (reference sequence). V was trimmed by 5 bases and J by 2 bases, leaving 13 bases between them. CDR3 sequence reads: CASSITNRAYNEQFF. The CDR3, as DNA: TGTGCCAGCAGCATCACGAACAGGGCCTACAATGAGCAGTTCTTC.

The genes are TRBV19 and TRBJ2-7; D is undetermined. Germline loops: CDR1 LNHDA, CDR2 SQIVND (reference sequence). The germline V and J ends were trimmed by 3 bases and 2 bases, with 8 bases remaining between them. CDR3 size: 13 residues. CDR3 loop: CASSIRPAYEQYF. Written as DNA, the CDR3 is TGTGCCAGTAGTATTCGGCCTGCCTACGAGCAGTACTTC.